A single sample gave rise to the 30 T cell receptor beta chains below, sequenced in a study of blood T cell repertoires in COVID-19. Profiling relied on immunoSEQ multiplex PCR, and the TCRdb table lists in-frame clones only, not all of them. The sample has approximately 6,000 clones, about 90% seen once. Sequenced input: peripheral blood. The source of these receptors is a man in his 60s with acute or convalescent COVID-19.

By its share, this clone is medium-sized (0.01 to 0.1%). The V call is TRBV14, the J call TRBJ2-5; D is perhaps TRBD1 (5 bases). CDR3 length: 13 residues. V was trimmed by 2 bases and J by 9 bases, leaving 13 bases between them. Germline values: CDR1 SGHDN, CDR2 FVKESK. DNA of the CDR3: TGTGCCAGCAGCCAACTAACCTTAGGGGCCCAGTACTTC. Amino acids: CASSQLTLGAQYF.

This chain joins TRBV19 and TRBJ2-5, with 9 bases matching TRBD1. Germline V gives CDR1 LNHDA, CDR2 SQIVND (reference sequence). Trimming at V came to 7 bases and at J to 0 bases, leaving 15 bases not matched to a gene. The CDR3 has 18 residues. The CDR3 nucleotides are TGTGCCAGTACCCTAACCGGGACAGGGTTCCCTAACCAAGAGACCCAGTACTTC. It translates to CASTLTGTGFPNQETQYF.

The chain couples TRBV6-4 to TRBJ2-1; 9 bases are a match to TRBD2. Germline values: CDR1 MRHNA, CDR2 SNTAGT. V lost 3 bases and J lost 4; bases outside the gene matches: 4. The CDR3 is 15 residues long. The CDR3 sequence: CASSELAGGYNEQFF. The DNA for the CDR3 is TGTGCCAGCAGTGAATTGGCGGGAGGGTACAATGAGCAGTTCTTC.

The chain combines TRBV10-3 with TRBJ1-4; 7 bases match TRBD1. Germline assignment: CDR1 ENHRY and CDR2 SYGVKD. Trimming took 5 bases from V and 3 from J; bases not matched to a gene: 0. The length of the CDR3 is 13 residues. The CDR3 DNA reads TGTGCCATCAGTACAGGGGCTAATGAAAAACTGTTTTTT. It is translated as CAISTGANEKLFF.

The gene calls are TRBV19 and TRBJ2-5; possibly TRBD2 for D (6 bases). Germline loops: CDR1 LNHDA, CDR2 SQIVND (reference sequence). The CDR3 extends over 12 amino acids. V was shortened by 5 bases and J by 6 bases, with 10 bases between the two germline ends. CDR3 loop: CASSPGEQTQYF. CDR3 coding DNA: TGTGCCAGTAGTCCGGGGGAACAGACCCAGTACTTC.

The V and J genes are TRBV7-2 and TRBJ2-2; 7 positions agree with TRBD1. The germline gives CDR1 SGHTA, CDR2 FQGNSA. This CDR3 contains 18 residues. J lost 0 bases, V lost 1 base, and 8 bases had no gene match. The CDR3 region is CASSLGRRGLTNTGELFF. CDR3 in DNA: TGTGCCAGCAGCTTAGGGAGAAGGGGGCTAACGAACACCGGGGAGCTGTTTTTT. Variable domain in full (rest from reference TRBV7-2 and TRBJ2-2): GAGVSQSPSNKVTEKGKDVELRCDPISGHTALYWYRQSLGQGLEFLIYFQGNSAPDKSGLPSDRFSAERTGGSVSTLTIQRTQQEDSAVYLCASSLGRRGLTNTGELFFGEGSRLTVL.

This chain uses TRBV6-5 with TRBJ1-6; 8 bases line up with TRBD1. The CDR3 contains 14 residues. Germline loops: CDR1 MNHEY, CDR2 SVGAGI. The J segment lost 10 bases and the V segment lost 6 bases, leaving 8 bases of the junction unmatched. The CDR3 spells CASRTGQGRSPLHF. The CDR3 DNA reads as TGTGCCAGCAGAACCGGACAGGGTCGGTCACCCCTCCACTTT.

V and J are TRBV19 and TRBJ1-5; D gene uncertain. The germline V gene encodes CDR1 LNHDA and CDR2 SQIVND (reference sequence). V was clipped by 2 bases and J by 4 bases, with 9 bases between them. This CDR3 has 14 amino acids. In DNA, the CDR3 is TGTGCCAGTAGTATATCAACAGCAAATCAGCCCCAGCATTTT. Translated, it gives CASSISTANQPQHF.

This clone has just one count. V is TRBV4-2 and J is TRBJ2-2, with 8 positions matching TRBD2. The CDR3 is 16 amino acids. Germline values: CDR1 LGHNA, CDR2 YNFKEQ. The V gene end was trimmed by 0 bases and the J gene end by 4 bases; junction bases not matched to a gene: 4. CDR3 coding DNA: TGTGCCAGCAGCCAAGAAGGGCGGGAGGTCACCGGGGAGCTGTTTTTT. It specifies CASSQEGREVTGELFF.

This clone counts as medium-sized. The V gene is TRBV7-8, the J gene TRBJ2-5; 14 nucleotides match TRBD2. Germline CDR1 reads SGHVS; CDR2 reads FQNEAQ. CDR3 size: 16 residues. Trimming cost V 3 bases and J 5 bases; bases outside gene matches: 5. Here the CDR3 reads CASSFGTSGSGETQYF. The CDR3 DNA follows: TGTGCCAGCAGCTTCGGGACTAGCGGGAGTGGGGAGACCCAGTACTTC.

This chain links TRBV6-5 with TRBJ1-6, with TRBD1 as a possible D gene (5 bases). Trimming cost V 6 bases and J 5 bases, with 14 bases left between them. The CDR3 spans 15 residues. The germline V gene encodes CDR1 MNHEY and CDR2 SVGAGI. The chain's CDR3 is CASRRSGLDNSPLHF. The CDR3 DNA follows: TGTGCCAGCAGGCGATCGGGACTAGATAATTCACCCCTCCACTTT.

The chain combines TRBV7-6 with TRBJ1-1; D is perhaps TRBD1 (5 bases). The CDR3 is made up of 14 amino acids. Germline values: CDR1 SGHVS, CDR2 FNYEAQ. V lost 1 base, J lost 8 bases, and 14 bases lay in between. As DNA, the CDR3 is TGTGCCAGCAGCTTAGGGGTTGACAGACCCGAAGCTTTCTTT. The encoded protein is CASSLGVDRPEAFF.

This sequence joins TRBV5-1 and TRBJ2-1, with 8 nucleotides matching TRBD2. CDR3 length equals 16 residues. Germline CDR1 is SGHRS and CDR2 is YFSETQ. After removal of 1 base from V and 8 bases from J, the junction contained 11 bases not matched to a gene. The CDR3 DNA reads TGCGCCAGCAGCTTGACGGCGGGAGGCCTCCGCGATGAGCAGTTCTTC. Its translation: CASSLTAGGLRDEQFF.

The genes are TRBV5-1 and TRBJ2-3; TRBD1 matches at 7 bases. V gave up 4 bases and J gave up 0 bases; unmatched junction bases: 5. This CDR3 is built from 15 residues. The germline V gene encodes CDR1 SGHRS and CDR2 YFSETQ. The CDR3 DNA is TGCGCCAGCAGCGTGGGGGACAGCAGCACAGATACGCAGTATTTT. This codes for CASSVGDSSTDTQYF.

V gene TRBV13 combines with J gene TRBJ2-3, with 10 bases fitting TRBD2. CDR3 length: 16 amino acids. In germline, CDR1 is PRHDT, CDR2 FYEKMQ (reference sequence). The ends lost 8 bases at V and 2 bases at J; junction bases unmatched: 10. This CDR3 is CASHRSSGGTTDTQYF. The CDR3 DNA follows: TGTGCCAGCCACCGATCTAGCGGGGGTACCACAGATACGCAGTATTTT.

This clone has just a few counts. The rearrangement joins TRBV7-3 to TRBJ1-2, with TRBD1 as a possible D gene (6 bases). Germline V gene data show CDR1 as SGHTA and CDR2 as FQGTGA. Trimming stripped 3 bases from V and 6 bases from J, with 11 bases between. The CDR3 has 13 amino acids. CDR3 in DNA: TGTGCCAGCAGCTTTTCTCCAGGGGATGGCTACACCTTC. It specifies CASSFSPGDGYTF.

This chain links TRBV10-3 with TRBJ2-4, with 7 bases lining up with TRBD2. CDR1 is ENHRY, CDR2 SYGVKD, per germline. The length of the CDR3 is 16 residues. The V gene end was trimmed by 5 bases and the J gene end by 1 base; junction bases not matched to a gene: 8. CDR3 DNA: TGTGCCATCAGTAGCGGGACTACTGGGGCCAAAAACATTCAGTACTTC. It codes for CAISSGTTGAKNIQYF.

V usage is TRBV5-6 and J usage is TRBJ1-6; no firm D call. Trimming took off 0 bases at V and 6 bases at J, with 13 bases between the two ends. CDR1 is SGHDT and CDR2 is YYEEEE in the germline V gene. This CDR3 has 16 residues. CDR3 nucleotides: TGTGCCAGCAGCTTGGATTCCTTCCCGGGTAATTCACCCCTCCACTTT. Translating gives CASSLDSFPGNSPLHF.

This rearrangement joins TRBV27 to TRBJ2-6; D is unresolved. The CDR3 covers 14 residues. V lost 3 bases to trimming and J lost 2 bases, with 5 bases between them. Germline CDR1 is MNHEY and CDR2 is SMNVEV (reference sequence). CDR3 sequence (DNA): TGTGCCAGCAGTTTCGACACTGGGGCCAACGTCCTGACTTTC. Translating it yields CASSFDTGANVLTF. Full variable domain (outside the CDR3, taken from reference TRBV27 and TRBJ2-6): EAQVTQNPRYLITVTGKKLTVTCSQNMNHEYMSWYRQDPGLGLRQIYYSMNVEVTDKGDVPEGYKVSRKEKRNFPLILESPSPNQTSLYFCASSFDTGANVLTFGAGSRLTVL.

This clone showed up just once. The gene calls are TRBV2 and TRBJ1-5, with a weak D call TRBD1 (6 bases). The V end was cut by 4 bases, the J end by 2 bases, with 15 bases between. The CDR3 has 16 amino acids. Germline values: CDR1 SNHLY, CDR2 FYNNEI. The CDR3 DNA follows: TGTGCCAGCAGTGGCACAGGGATTGTAGGCAATCAGCCCCAGCATTTT. Translated: CASSGTGIVGNQPQHF.

The chain couples TRBV7-5 to TRBJ1-6. TRBV7-5 corresponds to a pseudogene. This CDR3 spans 18 amino acids. The CDR3 region is CVRSLDQPESSYNSPLHF. The CDR3 DNA reads TGTGTCAGAAGCTTAGACCAACCCGAGAGCTCCTATAATTCACCCCTCCACTTT.

As DNA, the CDR3 is TGTGCCAGCAGTTATGCGGGGCTTGGGCGGACTGAAGCTTTCTTT. Encoded protein: CASSYAGLGRTEAFF. The rearrangement links TRBV6-2 or TRBV6-3 to TRBJ1-1; D is perhaps TRBD1 (5 bases). The CDR3 is 15 residues long. The germline V gene encodes CDR1 MNHEY and CDR2 SVGEGT. The V gene lost 3 bases and the J gene lost 5 bases, with 16 bases spanning the gap.

This chain connects TRBV2 to TRBJ1-5, with D perhaps TRBD1 (5 bases). This CDR3 comprises 15 residues. V was cut by 7 bases and J by 2 bases, with 15 bases left in between. CDR1 and CDR2 from the germline V gene are SNHLY and FYNNEI. The DNA of the CDR3 is TGTGCCAGCATCCAGGACGGGGGAGGCAATCAGCCCCAGCATTTT. As protein: CASIQDGGGNQPQHF.

The J gene is TRBJ1-3, the V gene TRBV5-1; the D is unclear. The V and J ends lost 6 bases and 0 bases respectively, with 7 bases between them. Germline CDR1 reads SGHRS; CDR2 reads YFSETQ. The CDR3 has 13 residues. The CDR3 DNA follows: TGCGCCAGCAAAACCGGCTCTGGAAACACCATATATTTT. As protein: CASKTGSGNTIYF. The full variable domain, rest sourced from reference TRBV5-1 and TRBJ1-3, is KAGVTQTPRYLIKTRGQQVTLSCSPISGHRSVSWYQQTPGQGLQFLFEYFSETQRNKGNFPGRFSGRQFSNSRSEMNVSTLELGDSALYLCASKTGSGNTIYFGEGSWLTVV.

V gene TRBV7-6 combines with J gene TRBJ2-5; TRBD2 aligns across 10 bases. CDR1 is SGHVS, CDR2 FNYEAQ, per germline. This CDR3 has 15 residues. V lost 4 bases and J lost 7; bases outside the gene matches: 9. The CDR3 loop reads CASSSPSGGAATQYF. CDR3 sequence (DNA): TGTGCCAGCAGCTCGCCAAGCGGGGGGGCCGCGACCCAGTACTTC. The full variable domain, with the rest looked up from reference TRBV7-6 and TRBJ2-5, is GAGVSQSPRYKVTKRGQDVALRCDPISGHVSLYWYRQALGQGPEFLTYFNYEAQQDKSGLPNDRFSAERPEGSISTLTIQRTEQRDSAMYRCASSSPSGGAATQYFGPGTRLLVL.

The genes are TRBV5-1 and TRBJ1-5; no reliable D call. The CDR3 is made up of 14 amino acids. CDR1 is SGHRS, CDR2 YFSETQ, per germline. Trimming removed 5 bases from V and 2 bases from J, with 11 bases in between. In DNA form, the CDR3 reads TGCGCCAGCAGTAAGACAATCGGCAATCAGCCCCAGCATTTT. It yields the protein CASSKTIGNQPQHF.

This rearrangement joins TRBV7-2 to TRBJ2-5; no reliable D call. V was pared by 5 bases and J by 2 bases, with 15 bases between. The CDR3 runs 15 residues. Per the germline V gene, CDR1 is SGHTA and CDR2 is FQGNSA. Written as DNA, the CDR3 is TGTGCCAGCAGCGGTTCTCTGGCGGCTCAAGAGACCCAGTACTTC. Residues: CASSGSLAAQETQYF. The whole variable domain, filled in from reference TRBV7-2 and TRBJ2-5, reads GAGVSQSPSNKVTEKGKDVELRCDPISGHTALYWYRQSLGQGLEFLIYFQGNSAPDKSGLPSDRFSAERTGGSVSTLTIQRTQQEDSAVYLCASSGSLAAQETQYFGPGTRLLVL.

The V gene is TRBV28, the J gene TRBJ1-6, with TRBD1 matching 7 bases. J was trimmed by 7 bases and V by 6 bases; bases with no gene match: 6. The CDR3 is 14 residues long. Germline V lookup: CDR1 MDHEN, CDR2 SYDVKM. CDR3 nucleotide sequence: TGTGCCAGCAGGGCCGGGACAGAAAATTCACCCCTCCACTTT. Amino acids: CASRAGTENSPLHF.

The V gene is TRBV7-7, the J gene TRBJ1-3, with TRBD1 matching over 7 bases. V lost 4 bases and J lost 4; bases outside the gene matches: 1. This CDR3 comprises 13 residues. Germline lookup yields CDR1 SSHAT and CDR2 FNYEAQ (reference sequence). Here the CDR3 reads CASSSDRGNTIYF. CDR3 in DNA: TGTGCCAGCAGCTCGGACAGGGGAAACACCATATATTTT.

The chain links TRBV9 to TRBJ1-1; D is possibly TRBD1 (6 bases). Trimming took off 0 bases at V and 3 bases at J, with 9 bases between the two ends. The CDR3 has 14 amino acids. Germline V gives CDR1 SGDLS, CDR2 YYNGEE. The CDR3 coding sequence is TGTGCCAGCAGCGTAGACCCAGGGGACACTGAAGCTTTCTTT. Translating gives CASSVDPGDTEAFF.